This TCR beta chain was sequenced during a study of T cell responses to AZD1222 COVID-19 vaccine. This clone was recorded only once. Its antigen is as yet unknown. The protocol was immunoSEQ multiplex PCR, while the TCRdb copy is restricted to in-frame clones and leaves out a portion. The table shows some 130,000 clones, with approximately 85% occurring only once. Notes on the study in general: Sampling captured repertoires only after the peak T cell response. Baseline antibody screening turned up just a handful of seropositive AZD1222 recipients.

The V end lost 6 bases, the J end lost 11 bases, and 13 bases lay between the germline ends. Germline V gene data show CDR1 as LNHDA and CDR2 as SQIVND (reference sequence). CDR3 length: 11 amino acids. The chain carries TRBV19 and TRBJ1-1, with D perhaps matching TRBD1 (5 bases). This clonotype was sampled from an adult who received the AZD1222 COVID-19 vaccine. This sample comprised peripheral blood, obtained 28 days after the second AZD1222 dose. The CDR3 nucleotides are TGTGCCAGTAGCTCAGCGGGGCCGGCTTTCTTT. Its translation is CASSSAGPAFF. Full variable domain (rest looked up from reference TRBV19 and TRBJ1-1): DGGITQSPKYLFRKEGQNVTLSCEQNLNHDAMYWYRQDPGQGLRLIYYSQIVNDFQKGDIAEGYSVSREKKESFPLTVTSAQKNPTAFYLCASSSAGPAFFGQGTRLTVV.